Below, 28 T cell receptor beta chains from the same sample are listed, as sequenced in a study of blood T cell repertoires in COVID-19 (dated by TCRdb to between 2020 and 2021). Libraries were made using the immunoSEQ multiplex PCR assay. Sourced from immuneACCESS, this table was stored by TCRdb with only in-frame sequences that have V and J called. A share of the clones is absent; for the studies checked, an unresolved V gene accounts for under half, and the remainder has no known explanation. This sample lists about 270,000 clones; about 91% were detected once. Of the sample, approximately 3% is held by the ten largest clones. The sample was PBMCs or T cells enriched from blood (not recorded which). The receptors originated from a man in his forties who had been exposed to COVID-19.

The rearrangement joins TRBV11-2 to TRBJ1-2, with 8 bases that match TRBD1. The CDR3 runs to 15 residues. J lost 4 bases, V lost 3 bases, and 7 bases had no gene match. Germline lookup yields CDR1 SGHAT and CDR2 FQNNGV. The CDR3 spells CASSFAGGSGYGYTF. The CDR3 coding sequence is TGTGCCAGCAGCTTCGCAGGGGGCTCGGGCTATGGCTACACCTTC.

This chain uses TRBV19 with TRBJ2-7, with TRBD2 matching over 11 bases. Looked up from germline, CDR1 is LNHDA and CDR2 is SQIVND (reference sequence). The CDR3 has 16 amino acids. V dropped 2 bases and J dropped 6; count of bases not matched to a gene: 9. The chain's CDR3 is CASSIFLAGGPGEQYF. The CDR3 nucleotides are TGTGCCAGTAGTATATTTTTAGCGGGAGGGCCCGGCGAGCAGTACTTC.

The chain combines TRBV7-6 with TRBJ1-4, with 8 bases that match TRBD1. CDR1 is SGHVS, CDR2 FNYEAQ, per germline. The CDR3 is 14 amino acids. V dropped 5 bases and J dropped 7; count of bases not matched to a gene: 6. The CDR3 sequence: CASSPTGEGEKLFF. The CDR3 DNA reads TGTGCCAGCAGCCCGACAGGGGAGGGTGAAAAACTGTTTTTT.

This sequence joins TRBV7-3 and TRBJ2-1; TRBD2 is a possible D gene (5 bases). Germline CDR1 SGHTA, CDR2 FQGTGA. Trimming removed 6 bases from V and 1 base from J, with 10 bases in between. The CDR3 consists of 14 residues. The CDR3 is CASRGSESYNEQFF. The CDR3 DNA sequence: TGTGCCAGCAGAGGGAGCGAATCCTACAATGAGCAGTTCTTC.

The chain links TRBV4-1 to TRBJ2-7; 8 nucleotides line up with TRBD2. This CDR3 has 16 amino acids. Germline V gene lookup returns CDR1 MGHRA and CDR2 YSYEKL. With V trimmed by 0 bases and J by 1 base, 5 bases remained unmatched. The chain's CDR3 is CASSQEGSGISYEQYF. The CDR3 nucleotides read TGCGCCAGCAGCCAAGAAGGTAGCGGGATATCCTACGAGCAGTACTTC.

The V call is TRBV19, the J call TRBJ1-5; the match to TRBD1 covers 10 bases. This CDR3 is 18 amino acids long. Germline CDR1 reads LNHDA; CDR2 reads SQIVND (reference sequence). Germline trimming cut 3 bases from V and 7 bases from J; bases unmatched to any gene: 15. CDR3 sequence: CASSIADLGTGDHQPQHF. The CDR3 bases are TGTGCCAGTAGTATCGCCGACCTCGGGACAGGGGATCACCAGCCCCAGCATTTT.

The chain carries TRBV6-4 and TRBJ2-3; 7 bases are shared with TRBD2. Looked up from germline, CDR1 is MRHNA and CDR2 is SNTAGT. This CDR3 comprises 16 residues. With V trimmed by 4 bases and J by 0 bases, 7 bases remained unmatched. The CDR3 spells CASSVRGGRSTDTQYF. In DNA form, the CDR3 reads TGTGCCAGCAGTGTACGGGGAGGGAGGAGCACAGATACGCAGTATTTT.

The chain employs TRBV27 and TRBJ2-3, with 7 bases aligning to TRBD1. CDR3 length: 15 residues. Germline trimming cut 5 bases from V and 2 bases from J; bases unmatched to any gene: 7. Germline V gene data show CDR1 as MNHEY and CDR2 as SMNVEV (reference sequence). CDR3 protein: CASSKAGQDTDTQYF. Written as DNA, the CDR3 is TGTGCCAGCAGTAAAGCCGGACAGGACACAGATACGCAGTATTTT.

This clone was picked up one time. The chain recombines TRBV6-1 with TRBJ1-4, with 10 positions matching TRBD1. Germline values: CDR1 MNHNS, CDR2 SASEGT. The V segment lost 3 bases and the J segment 7 bases; nucleotides outside the gene matches: 5. CDR3 length equals 15 residues. The CDR3: CASSERQGAGEKLFF. The DNA for the CDR3 is TGTGCCAGCAGTGAGAGACAGGGGGCAGGTGAAAAACTGTTTTTT.

DNA of the CDR3: TGTGCCAGCAGTCAGACAGTGTCTGGAAACACCATATATTTT. This encodes CASSQTVSGNTIYF. This chain connects TRBV5-4 to TRBJ1-3; D may be TRBD1 (5 bases). Germline-derived CDR1 and CDR2 are SGHNT and YYREEE (reference sequence). The CDR3 is 14 residues long. Trimming removed 5 bases from V and 1 base from J, with 10 bases in between.

Comments on this clone: This sample also contains other DNA sequences that code for the same CDR3. The chain is built from TRBV9 and TRBJ2-3, with 8 bases that match TRBD1. CDR3 length: 15 amino acids. The J segment lost 1 base and the V segment lost 1 base, leaving 2 bases of the junction unmatched. Germline V lookup: CDR1 SGDLS, CDR2 YYNGEE. CDR3 sequence: CASSVQGAGTDTQYF. CDR3 coding DNA: TGTGCCAGCAGCGTACAGGGGGCCGGCACAGATACGCAGTATTTT.

The J gene is TRBJ1-4, the V gene TRBV6-5; D unresolved. V dropped 0 bases and J dropped 4 bases, with 9 bases sitting between them. Germline assignment: CDR1 MNHEY and CDR2 SVGAGI. The CDR3 runs to 15 residues. CDR3 in DNA: TGTGCCAGCAGTTACTCTCCGACTATTAATGAAAAACTGTTTTTT. Translated, it gives CASSYSPTINEKLFF.

The V gene is TRBV6-5, the J gene TRBJ2-3, with D tentatively TRBD1 (6 bases). Germline V gene data show CDR1 as MNHEY and CDR2 as SVGAGI. Trimming stripped 7 bases from V and 9 bases from J, with 14 bases between. The CDR3 runs to 12 residues. CDR3 sequence (DNA): TGTGCCAGCATTATGAACAGGGAGACGCAGTATTTT. It translates to CASIMNRETQYF.

Many counts were recorded for this clone. The genes are TRBV27 and TRBJ2-3, with TRBD2 identical over 14 bases. Germline trimming cut 7 bases from V and 5 bases from J; bases unmatched to any gene: 5. Germline lookup yields CDR1 MNHEY and CDR2 SMNVEV (reference sequence). CDR3 length: 15 residues. This CDR3 is CASKGLAGVLDTQYF. CDR3 bases: TGTGCCAGCAAGGGACTAGCGGGAGTCTTAGATACGCAGTATTTT.

The V gene is TRBV7-2, the J gene TRBJ2-1, with 8 bases aligning to TRBD2. Germline V lookup: CDR1 SGHTA, CDR2 FQGNSA. V gave up 1 base and J gave up 0 bases; unmatched junction bases: 2. The CDR3 contains 16 residues. The CDR3 spells CASSLGSGSSYNEQFF. The CDR3 nucleotides read TGTGCCAGCAGCTTAGGAAGCGGGAGCTCCTACAATGAGCAGTTCTTC. The complete variable domain, with remaining parts taken from reference TRBV7-2 and TRBJ2-1, reads GAGVSQSPSNKVTEKGKDVELRCDPISGHTALYWYRQSLGQGLEFLIYFQGNSAPDKSGLPSDRFSAERTGGSVSTLTIQRTQQEDSAVYLCASSLGSGSSYNEQFFGPGTRLTVL.

The chain carries TRBV28 and TRBJ2-3, with a tentative D call TRBD2 (6 bases). Germline V gene sequence: CDR1 MDHEN, CDR2 SYDVKM. V was trimmed by 3 bases and J by 7 bases, leaving 14 bases between them. CDR3 length equals 14 residues. The CDR3 DNA follows: TGTGCCAGCAGTTTCTCCGGGACTGAGAATACGCAGTATTTT. Translation gives CASSFSGTENTQYF. Variable domain in full (rest from reference TRBV28 and TRBJ2-3): DVKVTQSSRYLVKRTGEKVFLECVQDMDHENMFWYRQDPGLGLRLIYFSYDVKMKEKGDIPEGYSVSREKKERFSLILESASTNQTSMYLCASSFSGTENTQYFGPGTRLTVL.

The V call is TRBV5-1, the J call TRBJ2-7; D is unclear. Germline CDR1 and CDR2: SGHRS and YFSETQ. V dropped 0 bases and J dropped 4 bases, with 8 bases sitting between them. CDR3 length: 13 residues. The CDR3, as DNA: TGCGCCAGCAGCTTGGCCCCATCATACGAGCAGTACTTC. It encodes CASSLAPSYEQYF.

V is TRBV7-9 and J is TRBJ1-3; the match to TRBD1 covers 7 bases. CDR3 size: 15 residues. Germline CDR1 reads SEHNR; CDR2 reads FQNEAQ (reference sequence). The J segment lost 0 bases and the V segment lost 6 bases, leaving 5 bases of the junction unmatched. This CDR3 reads CASRATGDSGNTIYF. The CDR3 bases are TGTGCCAGCAGGGCCACAGGGGACTCTGGAAACACCATATATTTT.

V and J are TRBV28 and TRBJ2-5; TRBD2 matches at 7 bases. The CDR3 is made up of 20 amino acids. V lost 5 bases and J lost 0; bases outside the gene matches: 21. CDR1 is MDHEN and CDR2 is SYDVKM in the germline V gene. CDR3 in amino acids: CASSPRTEREEIKYQETQYF. CDR3 nucleotide sequence: TGTGCCAGCAGTCCCCGCACGGAGCGGGAAGAGATAAAGTACCAAGAGACCCAGTACTTC.

This rearrangement joins TRBV28 to TRBJ1-1, with no clear D. Germline-derived CDR1 and CDR2 are MDHEN and SYDVKM. The length of the CDR3 is 14 residues. V lost 6 bases and J lost 1, with 12 bases in between. Here the CDR3 reads CASSPGRANTEAFF. CDR3 nucleotide sequence: TGTGCCAGCAGCCCCGGGAGGGCGAACACTGAAGCTTTCTTT.

The chain uses TRBV12-5 and TRBJ2-5; a possible D gene is TRBD1 (6 bases). The CDR3 length is 14 residues. V dropped 5 bases and J dropped 2 bases, with 12 bases sitting between them. Per the germline V gene, CDR1 is LGHNT and CDR2 is FRNRAP. The CDR3 sequence: CASGQGDIQETQYF. CDR3 DNA sequence: TGTGCTAGTGGTCAAGGGGACATACAAGAGACCCAGTACTTC.

V gene TRBV19 combines with J gene TRBJ2-3, with 7 bases aligning to TRBD2. Unmatched junction bases numbered 9, after V lost 6 bases and J lost 0 bases. The CDR3 is 16 residues long. The V gene's germline CDR1 is LNHDA and CDR2 SQIVND (reference sequence). CDR3 protein: CASSFIAGPSTDTQYF. CDR3 in DNA: TGTGCCAGTAGCTTTATAGCGGGCCCGAGCACAGATACGCAGTATTTT.

The gene calls are TRBV2 and TRBJ2-3; TRBD2 matches 8 bases. From germline, CDR1 is SNHLY and CDR2 FYNNEI. V was clipped by 8 bases and J by 9 bases; unmatched bases: 4. This CDR3 spans 11 amino acids. CDR3 nucleotide sequence: TGTGCCAGCCAGACTAGCGCGACGCAGTATTTT. Amino acids: CASQTSATQYF. The variable domain in full, completed from reference TRBV2 and TRBJ2-3, reads EPEVTQTPSHQVTQMGQEVILRCVPISNHLYFYWYRQILGQKVEFLVSFYNNEISEKSEIFDDQFSVERPDGSNFTLKIRSTKLEDSAMYFCASQTSATQYFGPGTRLTVL.

V gene TRBV12-5 combines with J gene TRBJ1-1; no clear D. The germline CDR1 and CDR2 sequences are LGHNT and FRNRAP. V lost 3 bases to trimming and J lost 4 bases, with 9 bases between them. The CDR3 runs 13 residues. CDR3 loop: CASGFLGVTEAFF. The CDR3 DNA follows: TGTGCTAGTGGTTTTCTCGGGGTCACTGAAGCTTTCTTT.

This rearrangement joins TRBV4-1 to TRBJ1-6; 9 bases fit TRBD1. V shed 0 bases, J shed 9 bases, and the junction held 6 bases outside the gene matches. Germline loops: CDR1 MGHRA, CDR2 YSYEKL. This CDR3 has 16 residues. This CDR3 reads CASSQDPTGGSSPLHF. CDR3 nucleotides: TGCGCCAGCAGCCAAGACCCGACAGGGGGATCTTCACCCCTCCACTTT.

To note about this clone: One junction end does not reproduce the germline sequence, and a read error may be involved. The chain combines TRBV6-6 with TRBJ1-6; D is perhaps TRBD1 (5 bases). The CDR3 extends over 14 amino acids. The germline CDR1 and CDR2 sequences are MNHNY and SVGAGI (reference sequence). In nucleotides, the CDR3 is TGTGCCAGCAGCTCTGACAGTTATAGTTCACCCCTCCACTTT. It is translated as CASSSDSYSSPLHF.

V usage is TRBV7-9 and J usage is TRBJ2-2; TRBD1 aligns across 7 bases. Germline V gene lookup returns CDR1 SEHNR and CDR2 FQNEAQ (reference sequence). This CDR3 comprises 17 residues. V gave up 5 bases and J gave up 5 bases; unmatched junction bases: 14. The CDR3, as DNA: TGTGCCAGCAGCGGCGTTACCGGGACAGAAAAAACCGGGGAGCTGTTTTTT. Its translation is CASSGVTGTEKTGELFF.

V usage is TRBV29-1 and J usage is TRBJ1-2, with D uncertain. Germline loops: CDR1 SQVTM, CDR2 ANQGSEA. Deletions cut 3 bases from V and 7 bases from J, with 12 bases between. This CDR3 comprises 12 residues. The CDR3, as DNA: TGCAGCGTTGACCGGGAATTATTTGGCTACACCTTC. Its protein product is CSVDRELFGYTF.